A selection of T cell receptor beta chains follows, all from one sample in a study of cytomegalovirus exposure and HLA in healthy donors. Clones were read by immunoSEQ multiplex PCR, and TCRdb kept only the in-frame ones, dropping some. The data contain about 75,000 clones, around 81% of them singletons. The material sequenced was PBMCs. Receptors were obtained from a man in his thirties or forties in good health and CMV-seronegative. Both conserved end residues are part of each CDR3. The order of the fields is J gene, D gene, V gene, clone size, CDR3 DNA, CDR3 protein. A D gene is named only where the DNA matches it firmly. Clone size appears in some rows only: once, few, many, or a class for an expanded clone.

TRBJ1-3 | - | TRBV5-1 | - | TGCGCCAGCAGCTTATTACACGACTCTGGAAACACCATATATTTT | CASSLLHDSGNTIYF
TRBJ1-1 | TRBD1 | TRBV6-5 | - | TGTGCCAGCAGTTACCAGACAGGGCGTAGTAAACCTGAAGCTTTCTTT | CASSYQTGRSKPEAFF
TRBJ1-5 | - | TRBV10-3 | - | TGTGCCATCAGTGCTGGAGTCCTTAGCAATCAGCCCCAGCATTTT | CAISAGVLSNQPQHF
TRBJ2-3 | - | TRBV4-1 | - | TGCGCCAGCAGCCAAGATCGAGTGTTTTCGGATACGCAGTATTTT | CASSQDRVFSDTQYF
TRBJ1-3 | - | TRBV7-9 | - | TGTGCCAGCATCCCGCCTGGGGGGGTTAGAAACACCATATATTTT | CASIPPGGVRNTIYF
TRBJ2-1 | - | TRBV7-2 | - | TGTGCCAGCAGCTCCCTGTTTATTAGCGGTAGGGAGAATGAGCAGTTCTTC | CASSSLFISGRENEQFF
TRBJ2-1 | TRBD1 | TRBV7-3 | - | TGTGCCAGCAGCTTACCGGGACAGGGTTACAATGAGCAGTTCTTC | CASSLPGQGYNEQFF
TRBJ1-2 | TRBD1 | TRBV4-1 | - | TGCGCCAGCAGCCGACAGACAGGGGGCCGGACCAACTATGGCTACACCTTC | CASSRQTGGRTNYGYTF
TRBJ1-2 | - | TRBV2 | - | TGTGCCAGCAGAACGGGATTGGACAGACGATGGGGCTACACCTTC | CASRTGLDRRWGYTF
TRBJ1-1 | - | TRBV7-6 | - | TGTGCCAGCAGCTTAGACACGAACACTGAAGCTTTCTTT | CASSLDTNTEAFF
TRBJ1-1 | - | TRBV9 | - | TGTGCCAGCAGCTTCAGTCAGGGGAACACTGAAGCTTTCTTT | CASSFSQGNTEAFF
TRBJ2-5 | TRBD1 | TRBV13 | - | TGTGCCAGCAGCTCAAGGACAGGGATGGGGACCCAGTACTTC | CASSSRTGMGTQYF
TRBJ2-1 | TRBD2 | TRBV7-9 | - | TGTGCCAGCAGCTCCCCGGCGGGGGACTTGTACAATGAGCAGTTCTTC | CASSSPAGDLYNEQFF
TRBJ2-1 | TRBD2 | TRBV12-5 | - | TGTGCTAGTGGGCTAAAGACTAGCGGGAGATTAGAGCAGTTCTTC | CASGLKTSGRLEQFF
TRBJ2-7 | - | TRBV4-3 | - | TGCGCCAGCAGCCGCGGAGGCGTGGGCGAGCAGTACTTC | CASSRGGVGEQYF
TRBJ2-2 | - | TRBV19 | once | TGTGCCAGTACCCGGACAGTGAACACCGGGGAGCTGTTTTTT | CASTRTVNTGELFF
TRBJ1-2 | - | TRBV7-2 | - | TGTGCCAGCAGCTTAGCGGCAGGCCTTGAAGGCTACACCTTC | CASSLAAGLEGYTF
TRBJ1-6 | - | TRBV30 | - | TGTGCCTGGAGTACGACAGATATCTCCTATAATTCACCCCTCCACTTT | CAWSTTDISYNSPLHF
TRBJ2-6 | - | TRBV2 | - | TGTGCCAGCAGTAAACAGGTTTCCCCCTCTGGGGCCAACGTCCTGACTTTC | CASSKQVSPSGANVLTF